These T cell receptor beta chains were read from a single sample in a study of OX40 agonist ivuxolimab in advanced cancers. Produced via immunoSEQ multiplex PCR; TCRdb's table is partial and in-frame only. The table lists about 80,000 clones, around 92% of them singletons. Sequencing used CD4+ or CD8+ T cells sorted from blood, obtained in a trial of the OX40 agonist ivuxolimab. The receptors were gathered from an adult with an advanced solid tumor such as melanoma, head and neck, liver or kidney cancer. Each CDR3 is given with its conserved first and last residue. A D gene is named only where the DNA matches it firmly.

v_call: TRBV9; j_call: TRBJ2-5; d_call: .; cdr3_aa: CASSGRIGGRWETQYF; cdr3_nt: TGTGCCAGCAGCGGCCGGATCGGTGGCAGGTGGGAGACCCAGTACTTC
v_call: TRBV9; j_call: TRBJ2-1; d_call: .; cdr3_aa: CASSVEGTGTYNEQFF; cdr3_nt: TGTGCCAGCAGCGTAGAAGGGACCGGAACCTACAATGAGCAGTTCTTC
v_call: TRBV27; j_call: TRBJ2-1; d_call: TRBD2; cdr3_aa: CASSLLTSGGYNEQFF; cdr3_nt: TGTGCCAGCAGTCTACTGACTAGCGGGGGGTACAATGAGCAGTTCTTC
v_call: TRBV2; j_call: TRBJ2-7; d_call: .; cdr3_aa: CASSDSSGTPTYEQYF; cdr3_nt: TGTGCCAGCAGTGACTCATCCGGGACACCAACCTACGAGCAGTACTTC
v_call: TRBV6-5; j_call: TRBJ2-1; d_call: TRBD1; cdr3_aa: CASSYADRLPYNEQFF; cdr3_nt: TGTGCCAGCAGTTACGCGGACAGGTTACCATACAATGAGCAGTTCTTC
v_call: TRBV5-6; j_call: TRBJ1-2; d_call: .; cdr3_aa: CASSLAAGPYGYTF; cdr3_nt: TGTGCCAGCAGCTTGGCCGCAGGGCCCTATGGCTACACCTTC
v_call: TRBV10-2; j_call: TRBJ1-2; d_call: .; cdr3_aa: CASSELANNYGYTF; cdr3_nt: TGCGCCAGCAGTGAGTTAGCCAATAACTATGGCTACACCTTC
v_call: TRBV12-5; j_call: TRBJ1-3; d_call: .; cdr3_aa: CASGLVPPETVRDTIYF; cdr3_nt: TGTGCTAGTGGTTTGGTACCCCCGGAGACGGTCCGGGACACCATATATTTT
v_call: TRBV7-3; j_call: TRBJ1-1; d_call: .; cdr3_aa: CASSTMGADTEAFF; cdr3_nt: TGTGCCAGCAGCACAATGGGGGCAGACACTGAAGCTTTCTTT
v_call: TRBV4-1; j_call: TRBJ2-7; d_call: .; cdr3_aa: CASSQLQGSGYEQYF; cdr3_nt: TGCGCCAGCAGCCAACTACAGGGCTCTGGCTACGAGCAGTACTTC
v_call: TRBV5-6; j_call: TRBJ1-1; d_call: .; cdr3_aa: CASSLGGWTEAFF; cdr3_nt: TGTGCCAGCAGCCTAGGGGGGTGGACTGAAGCTTTCTTT
v_call: TRBV13; j_call: TRBJ2-7; d_call: .; cdr3_aa: CASSSRAELVLYEQYF; cdr3_nt: TGTGCCAGCAGCTCGCGGGCCGAATTGGTATTATACGAGCAGTACTTC
v_call: TRBV5-6; j_call: TRBJ2-1; d_call: .; cdr3_aa: CASSLEGGTTYNEQFF; cdr3_nt: TGTGCCAGCAGCTTGGAGGGGGGGACCACCTACAATGAGCAGTTCTTC
v_call: TRBV2; j_call: TRBJ1-6; d_call: TRBD1; cdr3_aa: CASSTPRGGSPLHF; cdr3_nt: TGTGCCAGCAGCACCCCCAGGGGGGGTTCACCCCTCCACTTT